These 4 T cell receptor beta chains were sequenced from one sample in a study of cytomegalovirus exposure and HLA in healthy donors. Sequenced by immunoSEQ multiplex PCR; TCRdb stores in-frame clones only, minus some. The repertoire consists of about 130,000 clones, with around 90% occurring once and the leading ten covering about 2%. The sample consisted of PBMCs. The receptors stem from a woman aged 18 to 35 in good health and CMV-seronegative.

The chain is built from TRBV6-1 and TRBJ2-7, with 7 bases matching TRBD2. The V and J ends lost 1 base and 0 bases, in that order; junction bases with no gene match: 3. Germline V lookup: CDR1 MNHNS, CDR2 SASEGT. The CDR3 extends over 15 amino acids. The CDR3 DNA reads as TGTGCCAGCAGTGAAGTAGGGACTACCTCCTACGAGCAGTACTTC. Residues: CASSEVGTTSYEQYF.

This chain joins TRBV6-6 and TRBJ2-7; 9 positions match TRBD1. V gave up 0 bases and J gave up 4 bases; unmatched junction bases: 1. Per germline, CDR1 MNHNY and CDR2 SVGAGI (reference sequence). This CDR3 is 14 amino acids long. CDR3 sequence (DNA): TGTGCCAGCAGTTACTCTGGGACAGGGTACGAGCAGTACTTC. It encodes CASSYSGTGYEQYF.

As for this clone: Additional DNA sequences in this sample encode the identical CDR3. The V and J genes are TRBV6-1 and TRBJ2-6, with D perhaps TRBD2 (7 bases). The V and J ends lost 6 bases and 4 bases respectively, with 13 bases between them. Germline V gene data show CDR1 as MNHNS and CDR2 as SASEGT. This CDR3 region has 15 residues. CDR3 nucleotide sequence: TGTGCCAGCAGGCGAGGGGGGGAAGGGGCCAACGTCCTGACTTTC. It specifies CASRRGGEGANVLTF.

The chain carries TRBV10-1 and TRBJ2-3; 9 bases are a match to TRBD2. This CDR3 comprises 13 residues. Germline assignment: CDR1 WNHNN and CDR2 SYGVQD (reference sequence). V lost 8 bases to trimming and J lost 10 bases; unmatched junction nucleotides: 10. The CDR3 spells CASSISGRLSQYF. As DNA, the CDR3 is TGCGCCAGCTCAATTAGCGGGAGACTTTCGCAGTATTTT.